This TCR beta chain stems from a study of CD8 T cells in Susac syndrome. Reverse transcription of about 0.5 to 1 ug RNA used random hexamers. A single record per CDR3 protein comes from TCRdb applying MiXCR to the immunoSEQ multiplex PCR reads. This table has 170,000 or so distinct CDR3 sequences, approximately 95% appearing once. This CDR3 is 14 amino acids long. Germline-derived CDR1 and CDR2 are SGDLS and YYNGEE. V gave up 1 base and J gave up 9 bases, with 14 bases separating them. The gene calls are TRBV9 and TRBJ2-1; no reliable D call. The TCR sequence derives from a human donor with multiple sclerosis. Input material: CD4+ T cells from PBMCs. This CDR3 reads CASSVSASWAEQFF. The CDR3 nucleotides read TGTGCCAGCAGCGTATCGGCTAGTTGGGCTGAGCAGTTCTTC.